This T cell receptor (beta chain) was retrieved from a study of OX40 agonist ivuxolimab in advanced cancers. Germline CDR1 SGHDT, CDR2 YYEEEE. The CDR3 is made up of 15 amino acids. The V end was cut by 0 bases, the J end by 0 bases, with 7 bases between. The method was immunoSEQ multiplex PCR; TCRdb's version includes in-frame clones alone and lacks a portion of them. The sample includes approximately 100,000 clones, 90% to 95% seen only once; the top ten take less than 0.4%. Findings and limits, study-wide: Circulating CD4+ and CD8+ T cells showed clonal expansion by week 6 at 0.1 to 3.0 mg/kg.

Concerning this clone itself: The antigen remains undetermined.

The rearrangement links TRBV5-6 to TRBJ1-5, with unresolved D. Sequencing was performed on CD4+ or CD8+ T cells sorted from blood, taken in a trial of the OX40 agonist ivuxolimab. The sequence derives from an adult with an advanced solid tumor such as melanoma, head and neck, liver or kidney cancer. For the CDR3, the DNA is TGTGCCAGCAGCTTGGGGCAGAATAGCAATCAGCCCCAGCATTTT. It translates to CASSLGQNSNQPQHF.